This T cell receptor (beta chain) stems from a study of cytotoxic CD8 clonotypes in ibrutinib-treated CLL. Worth noting for this clone: The antigen remains undetermined.

Regarding the study as a whole: Baseline clonality, above age-matched healthy donor levels, tracked circulating CD8+ T-cell counts.

The CDR3 length is 15 residues. Germline CDR1 is GTSNPN and CDR2 is SVGIG (reference sequence). The ends lost 5 bases at V and 3 bases at J; junction bases unmatched: 9. Only in-frame clones appear in the TCRdb table, and some are missing; sequencing was by immunoSEQ multiplex PCR. The table lists 40,000 or so clones, roughly two thirds of them singletons. The sample here was PBMCs, taken at disease progression, from a patient treated with ibrutinib. The sequence was collected from a human donor with chronic lymphocytic leukemia. J is TRBJ1-1 and V is TRBV30, with 10 nucleotides matching TRBD1. CDR3 residues: CAWGGQGDADTEAFF. The CDR3 DNA reads as TGTGCCTGGGGCGGACAGGGGGATGCGGACACTGAAGCTTTCTTT.